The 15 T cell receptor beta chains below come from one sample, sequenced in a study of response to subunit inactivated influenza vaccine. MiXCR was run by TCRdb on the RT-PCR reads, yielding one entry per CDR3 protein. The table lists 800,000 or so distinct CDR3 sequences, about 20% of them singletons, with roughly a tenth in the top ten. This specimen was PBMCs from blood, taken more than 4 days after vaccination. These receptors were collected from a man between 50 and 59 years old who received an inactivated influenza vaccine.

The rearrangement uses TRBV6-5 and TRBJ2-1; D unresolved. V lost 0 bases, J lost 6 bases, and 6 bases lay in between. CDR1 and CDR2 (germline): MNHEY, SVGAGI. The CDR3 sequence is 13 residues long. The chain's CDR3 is CASSYSNRNEQFF. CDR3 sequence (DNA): TGTGCCAGCAGTTACTCGAACCGCAATGAGCAGTTCTTC.

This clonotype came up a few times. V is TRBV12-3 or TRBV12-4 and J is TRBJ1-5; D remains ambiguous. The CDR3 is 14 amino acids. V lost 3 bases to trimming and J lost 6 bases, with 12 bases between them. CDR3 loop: CASSLGLRTQPQHF. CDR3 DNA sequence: TGTGCCAGCAGTTTGGGTCTCAGGACTCAGCCCCAGCATTTT.

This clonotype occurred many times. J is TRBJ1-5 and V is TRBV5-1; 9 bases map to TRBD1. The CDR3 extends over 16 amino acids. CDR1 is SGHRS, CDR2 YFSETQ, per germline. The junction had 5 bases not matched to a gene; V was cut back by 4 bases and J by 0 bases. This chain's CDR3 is CASSPGTGLSNQPQHF. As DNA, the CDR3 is TGCGCCAGCAGCCCCGGGACAGGGCTTAGCAATCAGCCCCAGCATTTT.

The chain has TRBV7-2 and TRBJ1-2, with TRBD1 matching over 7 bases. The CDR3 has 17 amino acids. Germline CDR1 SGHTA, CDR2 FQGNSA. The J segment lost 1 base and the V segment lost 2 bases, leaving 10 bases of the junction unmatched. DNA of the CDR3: TGTGCCAGCAGCTTAACCCCAACAGGGGCGGGTAACTATGGCTACACCTTC. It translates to CASSLTPTGAGNYGYTF.

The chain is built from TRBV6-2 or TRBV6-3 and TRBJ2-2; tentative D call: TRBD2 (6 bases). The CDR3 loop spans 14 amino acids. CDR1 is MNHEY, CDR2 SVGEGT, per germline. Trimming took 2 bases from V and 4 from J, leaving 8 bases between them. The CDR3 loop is CASSYIGGTGELFF. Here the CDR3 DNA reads TGTGCCAGCAGTTACATCGGGGGCACCGGGGAGCTGTTTTTT.

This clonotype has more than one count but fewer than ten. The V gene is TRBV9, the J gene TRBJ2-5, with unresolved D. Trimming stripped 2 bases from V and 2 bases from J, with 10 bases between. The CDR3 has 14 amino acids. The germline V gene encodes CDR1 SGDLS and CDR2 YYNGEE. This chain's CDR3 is CASSVAVGQETQYF. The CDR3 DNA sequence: TGTGCCAGCAGCGTGGCGGTGGGGCAAGAGACCCAGTACTTC. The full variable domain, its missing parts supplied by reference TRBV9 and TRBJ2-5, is DSGVTQTPKHLITATGQRVTLRCSPRSGDLSVYWYQQSLDQGLQFLIQYYNGEERAKGNILERFSAQQFPDLHSELNLSSLELGDSALYFCASSVAVGQETQYFGPGTRLLVL.

CDR3 nucleotide sequence: TGTGCCAGCAGCCGACAGGATACAGATACGCAGTATTTT. Amino acid sequence: CASSRQDTDTQYF. The V gene is TRBV4-2, the J gene TRBJ2-3; possibly TRBD1 for D (6 bases). With 4 bases removed from V and 3 bases from J, the gap between germline ends came to 8 bases. CDR1 is LGHNA, CDR2 YNFKEQ, per germline. This CDR3 is 13 amino acids long.

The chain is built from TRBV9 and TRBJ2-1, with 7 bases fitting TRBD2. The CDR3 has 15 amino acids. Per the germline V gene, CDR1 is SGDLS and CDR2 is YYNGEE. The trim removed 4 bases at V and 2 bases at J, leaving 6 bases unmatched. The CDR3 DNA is TGTGCCAGCAGCTACAACGGGAGGCCCTACAATGAGCAGTTCTTC. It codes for CASSYNGRPYNEQFF.

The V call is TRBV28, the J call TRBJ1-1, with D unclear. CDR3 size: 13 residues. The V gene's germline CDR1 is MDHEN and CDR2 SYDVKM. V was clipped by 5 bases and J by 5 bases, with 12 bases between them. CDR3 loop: CASSNRPLTEAFF. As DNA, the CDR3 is TGTGCCAGCAGTAACCGGCCCTTAACTGAAGCTTTCTTT.

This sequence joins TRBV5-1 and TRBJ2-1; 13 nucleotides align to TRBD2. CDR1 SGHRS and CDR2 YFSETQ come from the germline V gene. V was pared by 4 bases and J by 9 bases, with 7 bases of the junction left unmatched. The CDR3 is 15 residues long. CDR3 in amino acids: CASSTGTSGMGEQFF. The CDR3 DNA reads TGCGCCAGCAGCACCGGGACTAGCGGGATGGGTGAGCAGTTCTTC. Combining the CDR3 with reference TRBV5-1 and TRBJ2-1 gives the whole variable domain KAGVTQTPRYLIKTRGQQVTLSCSPISGHRSVSWYQQTPGQGLQFLFEYFSETQRNKGNFPGRFSGRQFSNSRSEMNVSTLELGDSALYLCASSTGTSGMGEQFFGPGTRLTVL.

DNA for the CDR3: TGTGCCAGCAGCTGGGGGAGGCCAGATACGCAGTATTTT. Residues: CASSWGRPDTQYF. V is TRBV7-6 and J is TRBJ2-3, with D maybe TRBD2 (6 bases). Between the trimmed V and J ends, which lost 4 bases and 4 bases, there was a span of 9 bases. CDR3 length: 13 amino acids. From germline, CDR1 is SGHVS and CDR2 FNYEAQ.

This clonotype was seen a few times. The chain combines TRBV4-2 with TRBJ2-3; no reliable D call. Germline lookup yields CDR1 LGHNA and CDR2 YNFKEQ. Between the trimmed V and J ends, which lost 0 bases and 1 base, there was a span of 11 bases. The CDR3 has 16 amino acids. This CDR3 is CASSQEPSGRTDTQYF. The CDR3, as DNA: TGTGCCAGCAGCCAAGAGCCCTCCGGGCGCACAGATACGCAGTATTTT.

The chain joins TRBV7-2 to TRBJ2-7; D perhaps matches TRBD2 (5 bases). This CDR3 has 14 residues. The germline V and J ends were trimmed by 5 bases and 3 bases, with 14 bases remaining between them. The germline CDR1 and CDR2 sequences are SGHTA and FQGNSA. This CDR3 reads CASSPVGLRYEQYF. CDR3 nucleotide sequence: TGTGCCAGCAGCCCAGTAGGACTCCGCTACGAGCAGTACTTC.

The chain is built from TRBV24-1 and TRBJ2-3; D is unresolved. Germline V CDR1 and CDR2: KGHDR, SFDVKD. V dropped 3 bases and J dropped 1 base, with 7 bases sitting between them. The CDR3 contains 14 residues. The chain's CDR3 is CATSDPVRTDTQYF. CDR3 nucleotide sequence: TGTGCCACCAGTGATCCGGTTCGCACAGATACGCAGTATTTT.

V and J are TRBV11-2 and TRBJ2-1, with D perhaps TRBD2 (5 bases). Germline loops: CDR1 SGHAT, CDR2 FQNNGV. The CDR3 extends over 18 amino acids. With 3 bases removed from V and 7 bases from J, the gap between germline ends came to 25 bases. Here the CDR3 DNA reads TGTGCCAGCAGCTTGGGAGCCCCCTTGCGACTATTACGGAATGAGCAGTTCTTC. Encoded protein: CASSLGAPLRLLRNEQFF.